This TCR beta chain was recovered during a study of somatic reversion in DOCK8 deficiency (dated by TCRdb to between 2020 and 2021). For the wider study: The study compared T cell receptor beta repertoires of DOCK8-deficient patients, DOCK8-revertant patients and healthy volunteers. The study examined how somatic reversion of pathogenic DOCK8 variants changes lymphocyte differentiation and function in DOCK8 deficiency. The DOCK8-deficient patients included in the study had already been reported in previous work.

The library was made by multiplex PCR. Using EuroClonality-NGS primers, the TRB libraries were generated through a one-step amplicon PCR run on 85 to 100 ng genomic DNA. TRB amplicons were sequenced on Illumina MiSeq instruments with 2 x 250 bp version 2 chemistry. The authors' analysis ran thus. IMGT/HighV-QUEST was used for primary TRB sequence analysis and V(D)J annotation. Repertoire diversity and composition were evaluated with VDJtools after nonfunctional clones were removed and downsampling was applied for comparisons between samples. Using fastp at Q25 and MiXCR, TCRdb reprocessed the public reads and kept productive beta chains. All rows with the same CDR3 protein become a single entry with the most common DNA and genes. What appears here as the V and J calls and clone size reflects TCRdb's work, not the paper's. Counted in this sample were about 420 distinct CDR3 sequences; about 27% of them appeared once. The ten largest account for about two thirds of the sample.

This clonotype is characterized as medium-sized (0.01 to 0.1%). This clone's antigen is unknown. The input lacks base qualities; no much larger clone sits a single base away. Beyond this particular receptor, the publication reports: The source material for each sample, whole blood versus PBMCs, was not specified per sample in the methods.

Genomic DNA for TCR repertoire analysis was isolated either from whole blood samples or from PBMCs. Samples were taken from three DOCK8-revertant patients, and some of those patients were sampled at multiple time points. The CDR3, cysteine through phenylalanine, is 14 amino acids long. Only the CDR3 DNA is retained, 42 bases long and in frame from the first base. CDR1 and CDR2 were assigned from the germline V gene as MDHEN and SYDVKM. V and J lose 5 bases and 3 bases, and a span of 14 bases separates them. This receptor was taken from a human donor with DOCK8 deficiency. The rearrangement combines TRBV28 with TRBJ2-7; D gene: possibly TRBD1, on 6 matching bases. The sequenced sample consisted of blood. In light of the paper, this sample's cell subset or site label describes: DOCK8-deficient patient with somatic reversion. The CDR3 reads CASSPQGYGYEQYF. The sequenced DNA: TGTGCCAGCAGTCCACAGGGATACGGCTACGAGCAGTACTTC.